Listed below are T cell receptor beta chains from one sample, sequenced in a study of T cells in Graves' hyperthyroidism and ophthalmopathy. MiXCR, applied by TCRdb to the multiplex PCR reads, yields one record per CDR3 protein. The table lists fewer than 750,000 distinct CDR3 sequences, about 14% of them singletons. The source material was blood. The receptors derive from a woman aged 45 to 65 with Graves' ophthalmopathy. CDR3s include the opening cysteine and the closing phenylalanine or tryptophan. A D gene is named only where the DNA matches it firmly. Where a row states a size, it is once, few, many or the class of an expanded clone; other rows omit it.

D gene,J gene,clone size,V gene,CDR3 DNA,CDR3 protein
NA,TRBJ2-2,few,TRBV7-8,TGTGCCAGCAGCTCCCCTAGTAACGCCGGGGAGCTGTTTTTT,CASSSPSNAGELFF
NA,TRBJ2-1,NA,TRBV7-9,TGTGCCGGAGACGGCGGCCCCGCCTACAATGAGCAGTTCTTC,CAGDGGPAYNEQFF
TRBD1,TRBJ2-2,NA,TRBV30,TGTGCCTGGACGCGGGGACAGGGGAACACCGGGGAGCTGTTTTTT,CAWTRGQGNTGELFF
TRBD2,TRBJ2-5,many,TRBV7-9,TGTGCCAGCAGCGAGACTAGCGGCCAAGAGACCCAGTACTTC,CASSETSGQETQYF
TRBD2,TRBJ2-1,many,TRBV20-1,TGCAGTGCTACTGGGACTAGCGGGAGGTTTGAGCAGTTCTTC,CSATGTSGRFEQFF
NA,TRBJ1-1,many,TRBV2,TGTGCCAGCAATCCCGGGGACTTGAACACTGAAGCTTTCTTT,CASNPGDLNTEAFF
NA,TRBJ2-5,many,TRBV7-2,TGTGCCAGCAGCTTACAAGGGGGGGGCGGGACCCAGTACTTC,CASSLQGGGGTQYF
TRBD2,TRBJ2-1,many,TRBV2,TGTGCCAGCAGTGCTCTAGCGGGACCCGGTGAGCAGTTCTTC,CASSALAGPGEQFF
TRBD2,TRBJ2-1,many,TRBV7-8,TGTGCCAGCGGAGGAGCGGGGGGGTGGCGGAGGAATGAGCAGTTCTTC,CASGGAGGWRRNEQFF
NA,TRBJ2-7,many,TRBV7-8,TGTGCCAGCAGCGACAACTCCTACGAGCAGTACTTC,CASSDNSYEQYF
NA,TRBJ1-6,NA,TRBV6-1,TGTGCCAGCAGCCCACTAGAGGTTTTAGGGGGTTTGATGAATTCACCCCTCCACTTT,CASSPLEVLGGLMNSPLHF
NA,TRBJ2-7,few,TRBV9,TGTGCCAGCAGCGCCTCGGATAGCGGTGCTGGGGAGCAGTACTTC,CASSASDSGAGEQYF
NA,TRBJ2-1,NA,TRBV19,TGTGCCAGTAGTATCCGCCTCAGCGTCAATGAGCAGTTCTTC,CASSIRLSVNEQFF
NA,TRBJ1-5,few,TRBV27,TGTGCCACCGCAAGAGGACGAGGCAATCAGCCCCAGCATTTT,CATARGRGNQPQHF
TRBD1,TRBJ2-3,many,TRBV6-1,TGTGCCAGCAGTCCCCCGGGGACAGGGGGAGTATCTGATACGCAGTATTTT,CASSPPGTGGVSDTQYF
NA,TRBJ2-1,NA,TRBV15,TGTGCCACCAGCAGAGCTGACACTGAGCAGTTCTTC,CATSRADTEQFF
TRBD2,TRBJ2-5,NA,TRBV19,TGTGCCAGTATACCACGGGAGGGAACCGGGGAGACCCAGTACTTC,CASIPREGTGETQYF
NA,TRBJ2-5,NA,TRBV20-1,TGCAGTGCTAGCCCGGACAGTCAAGAGACCCAGTACTTC,CSASPDSQETQYF
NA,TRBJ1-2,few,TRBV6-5,TGTGCCAGCAGTTACCTCACGAAACCGAACTATGGCTACACCTTC,CASSYLTKPNYGYTF
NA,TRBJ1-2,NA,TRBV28,TGTGCCAGCAAGGTGGGGGGTTGGGGCTACACCTTC,CASKVGGWGYTF
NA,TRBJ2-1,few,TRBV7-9,TGTGCCAGCAGCCACAGCTTTGAGCAGTTCTTC,CASSHSFEQFF
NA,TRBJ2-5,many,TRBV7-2,TGTGCCAGCAGCCCGGGGGAGTGGACCCAGTACTTC,CASSPGEWTQYF
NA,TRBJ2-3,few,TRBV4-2,TGTGCCAGCAGCCAAGAGGTCATCACAGATACGCAGTATTTT,CASSQEVITDTQYF
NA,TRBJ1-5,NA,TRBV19,TGTGCCAGTAGTATCCAGAGCAATCAGCCCCAGCATTTT,CASSIQSNQPQHF
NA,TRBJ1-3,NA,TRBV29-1,TGCAGCGTAGAAAAAACAGGGTCTGGAAACACCATATATTTT,CSVEKTGSGNTIYF
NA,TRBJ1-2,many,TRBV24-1,TGTGCCACCAGTGATTTTGGCAGAGACTATGGCTACACCTTC,CATSDFGRDYGYTF
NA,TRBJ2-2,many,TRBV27,TGTGCCAGCAGTTTGGGTAGCTACGGCACCGGGGAGCTGTTTTTT,CASSLGSYGTGELFF
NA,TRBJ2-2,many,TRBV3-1,TGTGCCAGCAGCCAAGCGGGAGCGAACACCGGGGAGCTGTTTTTT,CASSQAGANTGELFF
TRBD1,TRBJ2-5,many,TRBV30,TGTGCCTGGACCACCGGACAGGGGGCTTGGAGAGAGCCCCAGTACTTC,CAWTTGQGAWREPQYF
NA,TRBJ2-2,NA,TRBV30,TGTGCCTGGAGTGGGGACTTTCACGGGGAGCTGTTTTTT,CAWSGDFHGELFF
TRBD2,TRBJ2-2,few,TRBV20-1,TGCAGTGCTAGAGATTCTCCGGGACTAGGGAGCGGGGAGCTGTTTTTT,CSARDSPGLGSGELFF
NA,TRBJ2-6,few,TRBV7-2,TGTGCCAGCAGCTTAAGGAAGTTCCACTCTGGGGCCAACGTCCTGACTTTC,CASSLRKFHSGANVLTF
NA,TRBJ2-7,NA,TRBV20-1,TGCAGTGCTGGGGGGGGCCTCGATGACTTAGAGCAGTACTTC,CSAGGGLDDLEQYF
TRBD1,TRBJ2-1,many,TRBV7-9,TGTGCCAGCAGCCTCCCAAGATTCGACAGGGACTCCTACAATGAGCAGTTCTTC,CASSLPRFDRDSYNEQFF
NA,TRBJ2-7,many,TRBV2,TGTGCCAGCAGTGCAGACCGTGGCGAGCAGTACTTC,CASSADRGEQYF
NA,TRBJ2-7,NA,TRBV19,TGTGCCAGTAGTATCGCGGCGGTAGCGAATTACGAGCAGTACTTC,CASSIAAVANYEQYF
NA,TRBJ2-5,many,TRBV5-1,TGCGCCAGCAGCAACCAACGGCTTAAAGAGACCCAGTACTTC,CASSNQRLKETQYF
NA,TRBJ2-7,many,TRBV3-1,TGTGCCAGCAGCCAAGATCCCAGGGGCCCCTACGAGCAGTACTTC,CASSQDPRGPYEQYF
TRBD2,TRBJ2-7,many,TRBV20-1,TGCAGCGGACGGAGACTAGCTTCCTACGAGCAGTACTTC,CSGRRLASYEQYF
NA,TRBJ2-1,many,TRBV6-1,TGTGCCAGCACCCAACCGCTGGGGGGTGTTGGTGGCAATGAGCAGTTCTTC,CASTQPLGGVGGNEQFF
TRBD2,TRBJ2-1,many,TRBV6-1,TGTGCCAGCAGTGAAGGGGACTACCACAACAATGAGCAGTTCTTC,CASSEGDYHNNEQFF
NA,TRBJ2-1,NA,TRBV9,TGTGCCAGCAGCGTCGGGAGAAGGTCTTACAATGAGCAGTTCTTC,CASSVGRRSYNEQFF
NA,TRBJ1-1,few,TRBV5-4,TGTGCCAGCAGCTTCAGGCTGAACACTGAAGCTTTCTTT,CASSFRLNTEAFF
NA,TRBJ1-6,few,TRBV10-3,TGTGCCATCAGTGAGGGATATAATTCACCCCTCCACTTT,CAISEGYNSPLHF
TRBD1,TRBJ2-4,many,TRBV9,TGTGCCAGCAGCCCAGGACAGGGGGAAAACATTCAGTACTTC,CASSPGQGENIQYF
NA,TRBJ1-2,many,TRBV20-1,TGCAGTGCTAGTAATAGGAGGGGAGGAGGCTACACCTTC,CSASNRRGGGYTF
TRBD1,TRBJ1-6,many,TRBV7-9,TGTGCCAGCAGCATACGACAGGGGGGTGTTTCACCCCTCCACTTT,CASSIRQGGVSPLHF
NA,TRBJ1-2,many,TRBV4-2,TGTGCCAGCAGCCAAGATCCGGCAGGGTCTGGAGGCTACACCTTC,CASSQDPAGSGGYTF
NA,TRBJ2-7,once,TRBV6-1,TGTGCCAGCAGTACCCGGCAGGGGGGTTCCTACGAGCAGTACTTC,CASSTRQGGSYEQYF
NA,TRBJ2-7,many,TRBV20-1,TGCAGTGCGAGAGGACATCCTTCCTCCTACGAGCAGTACTTC,CSARGHPSSYEQYF